Each of the 28 T cell receptor beta chains below was sequenced from the same sample in a study of T cell changes during pregnancy in multiple sclerosis. Only in-frame clones appear in the TCRdb table, and some are missing; sequencing was by immunoSEQ multiplex PCR. The repertoire consists of roughly 64,000 clones, with 96% occurring once and the leading ten covering under 2.5%. The input for sequencing was CD8+ T cells from peripheral blood mononuclear cells, taken after pregnancy. The receptors stem from a female donor with multiple sclerosis, enrolled in a pregnancy study.

The J gene is TRBJ2-4, the V gene TRBV30; D is uncertain. V was clipped by 3 bases and J by 6 bases, with 9 bases between them. Germline V gene lookup returns CDR1 GTSNPN and CDR2 SVGIG (reference sequence). The CDR3 is made up of 12 amino acids. The CDR3 DNA sequence: TGTGCCTGGAGCGCCGCCGGAAACATTCAGTACTTC. This encodes CAWSAAGNIQYF. Using reference TRBV30 and TRBJ2-4 for the parts outside the CDR3, the full variable domain is SQTIHQWPATLVQPVGSPLSLECTVEGTSNPNLYWYRQAAGRGLQLLFYSVGIGQISSEVPQNLSASRPQDRQFILSSKKLLLSDSGFYLCAWSAAGNIQYFGAGTRLSVL.

V usage is TRBV19 and J usage is TRBJ1-2; possibly TRBD1 for D (6 bases). This CDR3 is built from 14 residues. Germline V gene lookup returns CDR1 LNHDA and CDR2 SQIVND (reference sequence). V was shortened by 8 bases and J by 7 bases, with 20 bases between the two germline ends. CDR3 loop: CASGGGQVGPGYTF. CDR3 nucleotides: TGTGCCAGTGGGGGGGGCCAGGTCGGTCCTGGCTACACCTTC.

The chain links TRBV30 to TRBJ2-1, with 7 bases lining up with TRBD2. The CDR3 length is 13 residues. Germline values: CDR1 GTSNPN, CDR2 SVGIG (reference sequence). V shed 6 bases, J shed 5 bases, and the junction held 7 bases outside the gene matches. CDR3 nucleotides: TGTGCCTGCGGGAGGCCCCGCCACAATGAGCAGTTCTTC. Encoded protein: CACGRPRHNEQFF.

V gene TRBV7-9 combines with J gene TRBJ2-1, with 7 bases identical to TRBD2. Germline values: CDR1 SEHNR, CDR2 FQNEAQ (reference sequence). With V trimmed by 2 bases and J by 8 bases, 12 bases remained unmatched. CDR3 length: 16 residues. CDR3 bases: TGTGCCAGCAGCTTAAGTCTAGCGGAGAGCTTTGATGAGCAGTTCTTC. The encoded protein is CASSLSLAESFDEQFF.

V gene TRBV5-6 combines with J gene TRBJ2-3; no firm D call. This CDR3 spans 18 amino acids. CDR1 is SGHDT, CDR2 YYEEEE, per germline. The germline V and J ends were trimmed by 1 base and 2 bases, with 20 bases remaining between them. Here the CDR3 DNA reads TGTGCCAGCAGCTTGAAATCCAGCGTCCCCCTTGACACAGATACGCAGTATTTT. Residues: CASSLKSSVPLDTDTQYF. Full variable domain (missing parts from reference TRBV5-6 and TRBJ2-3): DAGVTQSPTHLIKTRGQQVTLRCSPKSGHDTVSWYQQALGQGPQFIFQYYEEEERQRGNFPDRFSGHQFPNYSSELNVNALLLGDSALYLCASSLKSSVPLDTDTQYFGPGTRLTVL.

This clone was picked up one time. V gene TRBV10-3 combines with J gene TRBJ2-2, with TRBD2 identical over 10 bases. V dropped 7 bases and J dropped 6; count of bases not matched to a gene: 11. There are 16 residues in the CDR3. In germline, CDR1 is ENHRY, CDR2 SYGVKD. The CDR3 region is CAIKEGAGGPPGELFF. DNA of the CDR3: TGTGCCATCAAGGAAGGAGCGGGAGGGCCCCCCGGGGAGCTGTTTTTT.

The gene calls are TRBV28 and TRBJ2-6, with D maybe TRBD1 (6 bases). CDR3 length equals 17 residues. Trimming removed 5 bases from V and 1 base from J, with 15 bases in between. Per germline, CDR1 MDHEN and CDR2 SYDVKM. As DNA, the CDR3 is TGTGCCAGCAGTCTGTGGACAGCTAAATCTGGGGCCAACGTCCTGACTTTC. Translation: CASSLWTAKSGANVLTF.

This chain links TRBV23-1 with TRBJ1-2; 8 bases agree with TRBD1. TRBV23-1 is an open reading frame, and its role is uncertain. There are 14 residues in the CDR3. With V trimmed by 10 bases and J by 4 bases, 11 bases remained unmatched. The CDR3 coding sequence is TGCGCCACCCTGCCCCCGACAGGGGTCTATGGCTACACCTTC. Its translation is CATLPPTGVYGYTF.

This chain joins TRBV19 and TRBJ2-1; TRBD2 aligns across 13 bases. This CDR3 is 15 amino acids long. Looked up from germline, CDR1 is LNHDA and CDR2 is SQIVND (reference sequence). The ends lost 5 bases at V and 5 bases at J; junction bases unmatched: 3. Written as DNA, the CDR3 is TGTGCCAGTAGTCTACTAGCGGGAGGGCACAATGAGCAGTTCTTC. This sequence encodes CASSLLAGGHNEQFF.

This clone was seen a single time. V usage is TRBV7-8 and J usage is TRBJ2-7; 8 bases match TRBD1. Germline V gene lookup returns CDR1 SGHVS and CDR2 FQNEAQ. V lost 5 bases and J lost 6; bases outside the gene matches: 9. The CDR3 consists of 14 residues. CDR3 amino acids: CASSLEGQASEQYF. CDR3 DNA: TGTGCCAGCAGCCTGGAGGGACAGGCCAGCGAGCAGTACTTC.

The chain links TRBV5-4 to TRBJ1-2; TRBD1 matches at 9 bases. Germline CDR1 is SGHNT and CDR2 is YYREEE (reference sequence). The CDR3 runs 14 residues. The junction had 7 bases not matched to a gene; V was cut back by 4 bases and J by 6 bases. CDR3 sequence: CASSPQGAGNGYTF. The CDR3 region has the DNA TGTGCCAGCAGCCCACAGGGGGCAGGGAATGGCTACACCTTC.

This chain uses TRBV19 with TRBJ1-5; TRBD1 might be the D (5 bases). V dropped 5 bases and J dropped 4 bases, with 15 bases sitting between them. This CDR3 comprises 15 residues. The germline V gene encodes CDR1 LNHDA and CDR2 SQIVND (reference sequence). CDR3 DNA: TGTGCCAGTAGTTTTGGACACGAAGCAAATCAGCCCCAGCATTTT. It codes for CASSFGHEANQPQHF. Full variable domain (remainder filled in from reference TRBV19 and TRBJ1-5): DGGITQSPKYLFRKEGQNVTLSCEQNLNHDAMYWYRQDPGQGLRLIYYSQIVNDFQKGDIAEGYSVSREKKESFPLTVTSAQKNPTAFYLCASSFGHEANQPQHFGDGTRLSIL.

DNA of the CDR3: TGTGCCAGCGGCCAGGGACTAGCGGGAGGGCAGTATTTT. Amino acids: CASGQGLAGGQYF. The chain has TRBV27 and TRBJ2-3; 15 bases are a match to TRBD2. The V gene's germline CDR1 is MNHEY and CDR2 SMNVEV (reference sequence). This CDR3 is 13 amino acids long. With V trimmed by 8 bases and J by 11 bases, 5 bases remained unmatched.

The chain's CDR3 is CASSVGTGANQPQHF. The CDR3 DNA follows: TGTGCCAGCAGTGTCGGGACAGGCGCAAATCAGCCCCAGCATTTT. The chain is built from TRBV28 and TRBJ1-5; TRBD1 agrees at 8 bases. The V gene end was trimmed by 5 bases and the J gene end by 4 bases; junction bases not matched to a gene: 7. This CDR3 spans 15 amino acids. The germline V gene has CDR1 MDHEN and CDR2 SYDVKM.

The DNA of the CDR3 is TGTGCCAGCATGTCGGACCCAGCGGACTATGGCTACACCTTC. Protein sequence: CASMSDPADYGYTF. The V and J genes are TRBV6-1 and TRBJ1-2, with D unclear. V lost 7 bases, J lost 3 bases, and 15 bases lay in between. This CDR3 is built from 14 residues. Germline V gene sequence: CDR1 MNHNS, CDR2 SASEGT.

The CDR3 nucleotides read TGTGCCAGTAGTATTGGGACAGGGGCACCTTACGAGCAGTACTTC. This translates into CASSIGTGAPYEQYF. This chain links TRBV19 with TRBJ2-7; 10 nucleotides align to TRBD1. V lost 3 bases to trimming and J lost 4 bases; unmatched junction nucleotides: 6. The CDR3 has 15 amino acids. Germline V gene data show CDR1 as LNHDA and CDR2 as SQIVND (reference sequence).

V is TRBV7-2 and J is TRBJ2-1; no clear D. V was cut by 7 bases and J by 4 bases, with 11 bases left in between. The CDR3 covers 13 residues. CDR1 is SGHTA, CDR2 FQGNSA, per germline. The chain's CDR3 is CASTPQVYNEQFF. CDR3 DNA: TGTGCCAGCACCCCCCAGGTTTACAATGAGCAGTTCTTC.

CDR3 loop: CAWSVSYPAGDEQFF. The CDR3, as DNA: TGTGCCTGGAGTGTATCCTACCCGGCCGGAGATGAGCAGTTCTTC. The chain is built from TRBV30 and TRBJ2-1; unclear D gene. V was pared by 0 bases and J by 8 bases, with 17 bases between. The length of the CDR3 is 15 residues. The germline V gene has CDR1 GTSNPN and CDR2 SVGIG (reference sequence).

The chain links TRBV6-1 to TRBJ2-1, with D possibly being TRBD2 (6 bases). Trimming shortened V by 9 bases and J by 4 bases, and 16 bases separated the two germline ends. This CDR3 is built from 14 residues. Germline CDR1 and CDR2: MNHNS and SASEGT. Here the CDR3 reads CASKTPGGYNEQFF. The CDR3 DNA sequence: TGTGCCAGTAAGACCCCCGGGGGTTACAATGAGCAGTTCTTC.

The chain recombines TRBV6-5 with TRBJ2-1; 10 bases are a match to TRBD2. The CDR3 length is 15 residues. V shed 6 bases, J shed 7 bases, and the junction held 9 bases outside the gene matches. Germline-derived CDR1 and CDR2 are MNHEY and SVGAGI. Written as DNA, the CDR3 is TGTGCCAGCAGCCCCGCTAGCGGGAGTTGGAATGAGCAGTTCTTC. This encodes CASSPASGSWNEQFF.

CDR3 loop: CASSQDGAQPQHF. Written as DNA, the CDR3 is TGCGCCAGCAGCCAAGATGGGGCTCAGCCCCAGCATTTT. V is TRBV4-3 and J is TRBJ1-5, with D tentatively TRBD1 (5 bases). V was clipped by 0 bases and J by 6 bases, with 6 bases between them. Per germline, CDR1 LGHNA and CDR2 YSLEER. The CDR3 length is 13 residues.

This chain links TRBV4-2 with TRBJ2-1; the match to TRBD2 covers 8 bases. The CDR3 has 13 amino acids. The junction had 3 bases not matched to a gene; V was cut back by 5 bases and J by 6 bases. CDR1 and CDR2 from the germline V gene are LGHNA and YNFKEQ. The CDR3 region is CASSVGTSNEQFF. CDR3 nucleotides: TGTGCCAGCAGCGTTGGGACTAGCAATGAGCAGTTCTTC.

With regard to this clone: The same CDR3 is also encoded by other DNA sequences in this sample. The chain is built from TRBV7-9 and TRBJ2-7; D ambiguous. Germline V gene sequence: CDR1 SEHNR, CDR2 FQNEAQ (reference sequence). The V end lost 1 base, the J end lost 3 bases, and 4 bases lay between the germline ends. The CDR3 totals 12 residues. The chain's CDR3 is CASSLVSYEQYF. The CDR3 DNA reads as TGTGCCAGCAGCTTAGTCAGCTACGAGCAGTACTTC.

The chain is built from TRBV5-4 and TRBJ1-2; D ambiguous. Germline-derived CDR1 and CDR2 are SGHNT and YYREEE (reference sequence). CDR3 length: 14 amino acids. V was clipped by 4 bases and J by 6 bases, with 16 bases between them. CDR3 nucleotide sequence: TGTGCCAGCAGCCAACCGGGAGGCAGCGATGGCTACACCTTC. Its translation is CASSQPGGSDGYTF.

The V and J genes are TRBV27 and TRBJ1-1; 8 nucleotides align to TRBD1. With V trimmed by 8 bases and J by 1 base, 3 bases remained unmatched. This CDR3 is 13 amino acids long. Per the germline V gene, CDR1 is MNHEY and CDR2 is SMNVEV (reference sequence). The CDR3: CASGGQGNTEAFF. The CDR3 bases are TGTGCCAGCGGAGGACAGGGGAACACTGAAGCTTTCTTT.

The genes are TRBV28 and TRBJ2-7, with 13 bases matching TRBD2. Germline V lookup: CDR1 MDHEN, CDR2 SYDVKM. With V trimmed by 3 bases and J by 4 bases, 9 bases remained unmatched. The CDR3 is made up of 17 amino acids. The CDR3 sequence: CASSFRTSGSLGYEQYF. The CDR3 DNA is TGTGCCAGCAGTTTCCGGACTAGCGGGAGTCTCGGGTACGAGCAGTACTTC.

Only one count was recorded for this clone. The chain employs TRBV30 and TRBJ2-1; D might be TRBD2 (6 bases). Germline assignment: CDR1 GTSNPN and CDR2 SVGIG (reference sequence). The CDR3 has 12 amino acids. V was shortened by 0 bases and J by 7 bases, with 7 bases between the two germline ends. The CDR3: CAWSVLANEQFF. Written as DNA, the CDR3 is TGTGCCTGGAGTGTCCTAGCGAATGAGCAGTTCTTC. The complete variable domain, with remaining parts taken from reference TRBV30 and TRBJ2-1, reads SQTIHQWPATLVQPVGSPLSLECTVEGTSNPNLYWYRQAAGRGLQLLFYSVGIGQISSEVPQNLSASRPQDRQFILSSKKLLLSDSGFYLCAWSVLANEQFFGPGTRLTVL.

This rearrangement joins TRBV28 to TRBJ2-1; D may be TRBD2 (6 bases). Trimming took off 8 bases at V and 6 bases at J, with 14 bases between the two ends. CDR3 length: 13 amino acids. Germline assignment: CDR1 MDHEN and CDR2 SYDVKM. The CDR3 bases are TGTGCCAGCTCCGGAGGGAGACCCAATGAGCAGTTCTTC. Translated: CASSGGRPNEQFF.